This T cell receptor (beta chain) derives from a study of blood T cell repertoires in COVID-19. Germline assignment: CDR1 MDHEN and CDR2 SYDVKM. With 10 bases removed from V and 2 bases from J, the gap between germline ends came to 21 bases. CDR3 size: 15 residues. Study processing details: Amplifying reference gene primers gave estimates of nucleated cell counts. The protocol was immunoSEQ multiplex PCR, while the TCRdb copy is restricted to in-frame clones and leaves out a portion. Clone size and the V and J calls come from that table; the DNA yielded D and trimming. This table has about 250,000 clones, about 90% appearing once. This clone was found once. This study enrolled people aged roughly 18 to 100 from roughly 22 US geographic areas. Cohort placement rested on clinical history that participants reported themselves.

The clonotype was recovered from a woman in her thirties with acute COVID-19. The sequenced sample consisted of PBMCs or T cells enriched from blood (not recorded which). The rearrangement joins TRBV28 to TRBJ2-7; D perhaps matches TRBD2 (5 bases). CDR3 DNA: TGTGCCACATTCTCCCCGGGGATGTACCCCTACGAGCAGTACTTC. Translated: CATFSPGMYPYEQYF.